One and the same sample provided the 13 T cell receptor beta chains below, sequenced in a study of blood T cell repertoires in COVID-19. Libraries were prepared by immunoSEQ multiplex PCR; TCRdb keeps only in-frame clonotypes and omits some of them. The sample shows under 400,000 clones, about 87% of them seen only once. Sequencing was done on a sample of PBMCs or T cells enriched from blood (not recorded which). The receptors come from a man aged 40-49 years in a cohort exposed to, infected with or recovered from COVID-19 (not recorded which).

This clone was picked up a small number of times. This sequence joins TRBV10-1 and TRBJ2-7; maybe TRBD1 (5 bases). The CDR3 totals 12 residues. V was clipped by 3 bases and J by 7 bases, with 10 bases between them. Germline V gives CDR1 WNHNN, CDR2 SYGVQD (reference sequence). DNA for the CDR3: TGCGCCAGCAGTGATAGGGGCAGGGAGCAGTACTTC. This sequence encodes CASSDRGREQYF.

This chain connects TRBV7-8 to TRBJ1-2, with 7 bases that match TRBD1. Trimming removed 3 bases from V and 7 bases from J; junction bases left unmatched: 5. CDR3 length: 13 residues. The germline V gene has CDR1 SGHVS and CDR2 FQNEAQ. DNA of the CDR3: TGTGCCAGCAGCTTTGAGGGGGCGGGTGGCTACACCTTC. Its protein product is CASSFEGAGGYTF.

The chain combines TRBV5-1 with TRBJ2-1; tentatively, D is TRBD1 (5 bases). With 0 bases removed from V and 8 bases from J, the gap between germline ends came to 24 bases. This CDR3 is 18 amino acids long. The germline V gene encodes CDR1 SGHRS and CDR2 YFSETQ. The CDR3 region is CASSLESSGRASGYEQFF. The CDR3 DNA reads TGCGCCAGCAGCTTGGAAAGTTCTGGCAGGGCGTCAGGATATGAGCAGTTCTTC.

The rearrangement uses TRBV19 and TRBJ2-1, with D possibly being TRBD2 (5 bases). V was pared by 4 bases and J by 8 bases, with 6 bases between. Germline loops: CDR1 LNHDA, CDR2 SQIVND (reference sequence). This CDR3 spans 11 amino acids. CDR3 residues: CASSTGYEQFF. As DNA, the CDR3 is TGTGCCAGTAGTACGGGGTATGAGCAGTTCTTC.

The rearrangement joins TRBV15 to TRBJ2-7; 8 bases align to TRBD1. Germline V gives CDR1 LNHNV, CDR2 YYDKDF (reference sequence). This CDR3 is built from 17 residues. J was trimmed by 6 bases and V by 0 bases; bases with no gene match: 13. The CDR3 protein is CATSRDYMTDRVGEQYF. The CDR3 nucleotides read TGTGCCACCAGCAGAGATTATATGACGGACAGGGTGGGCGAGCAGTACTTC.

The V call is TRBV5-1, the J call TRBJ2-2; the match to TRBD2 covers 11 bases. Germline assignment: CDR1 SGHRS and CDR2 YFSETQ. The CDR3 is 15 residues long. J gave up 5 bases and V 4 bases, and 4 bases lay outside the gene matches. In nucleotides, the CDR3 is TGCGCCAGCAGCCCCAGACTAGCGGGGACCGGGGAGCTGTTTTTT. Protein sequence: CASSPRLAGTGELFF.

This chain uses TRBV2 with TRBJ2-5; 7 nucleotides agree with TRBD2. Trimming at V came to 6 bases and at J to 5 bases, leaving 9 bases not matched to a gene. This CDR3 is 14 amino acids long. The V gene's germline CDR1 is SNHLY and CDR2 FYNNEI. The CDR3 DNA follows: TGTGCCAGCAGGCCAGGGAGGGCCCGGGAGACCCAGTACTTC. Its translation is CASRPGRARETQYF.

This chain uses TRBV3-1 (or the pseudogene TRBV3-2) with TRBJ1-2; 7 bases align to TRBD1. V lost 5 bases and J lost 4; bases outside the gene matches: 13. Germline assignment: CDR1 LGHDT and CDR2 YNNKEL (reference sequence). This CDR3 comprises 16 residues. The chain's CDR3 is CASSFYDRAESYGYTF. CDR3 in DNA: TGTGCCAGCAGCTTCTACGACAGGGCCGAATCCTATGGCTACACCTTC.

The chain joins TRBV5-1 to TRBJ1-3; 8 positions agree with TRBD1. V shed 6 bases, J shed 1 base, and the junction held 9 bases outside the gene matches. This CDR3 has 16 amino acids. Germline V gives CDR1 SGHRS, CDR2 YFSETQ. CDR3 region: CASKTGGRTSGNTIYF. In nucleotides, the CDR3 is TGCGCCAGCAAAACAGGGGGAAGGACTTCTGGAAACACCATATATTTT.

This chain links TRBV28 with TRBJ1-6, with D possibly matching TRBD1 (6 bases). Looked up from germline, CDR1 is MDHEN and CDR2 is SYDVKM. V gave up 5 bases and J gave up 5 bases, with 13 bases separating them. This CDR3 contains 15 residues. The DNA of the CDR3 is TGTGCCAGCAGTCCGACGGACAGAGATAATTCACCCCTCCACTTT. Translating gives CASSPTDRDNSPLHF.

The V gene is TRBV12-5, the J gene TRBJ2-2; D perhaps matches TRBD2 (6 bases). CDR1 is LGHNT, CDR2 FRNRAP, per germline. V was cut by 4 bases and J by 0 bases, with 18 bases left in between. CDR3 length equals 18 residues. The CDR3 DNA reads TGTGCTAGTGGTTCCCGTTTCGCGGGACCTACGAACACCGGGGAGCTGTTTTTT. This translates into CASGSRFAGPTNTGELFF.

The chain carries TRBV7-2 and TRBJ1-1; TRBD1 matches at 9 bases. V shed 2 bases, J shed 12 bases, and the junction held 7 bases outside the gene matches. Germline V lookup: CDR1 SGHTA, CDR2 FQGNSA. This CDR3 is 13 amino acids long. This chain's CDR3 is CASSLTGGSETFF. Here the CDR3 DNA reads TGTGCCAGCAGCTTAACAGGGGGCTCGGAGACTTTCTTT.

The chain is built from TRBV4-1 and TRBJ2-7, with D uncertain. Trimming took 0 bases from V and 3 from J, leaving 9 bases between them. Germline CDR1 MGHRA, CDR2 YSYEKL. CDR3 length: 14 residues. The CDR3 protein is CASSQEAQSYEQYF. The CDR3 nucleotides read TGCGCCAGCAGCCAAGAGGCACAGAGCTACGAGCAGTACTTC.